These 23 T cell receptor beta chains share one sample of origin, sequenced in a study of blood T cell repertoires in COVID-19. Assay: immunoSEQ multiplex PCR; the TCRdb copy retains only in-frame clones and omits some. The profile shows about 230,000 clones, 86% of them singletons. The sequencing sample was made of PBMCs or T cells enriched from blood (not recorded which). The origin of the receptors is a man between 18 and 29 years old who had recovered from COVID-19.

This chain joins TRBV27 and TRBJ1-2, with 9 bases fitting TRBD1. CDR1 MNHEY and CDR2 SMNVEV come from the germline V gene (reference sequence). The CDR3 contains 14 residues. The V and J ends lost 5 bases and 5 bases, in that order; junction bases with no gene match: 6. The CDR3 loop is CASSPGTGWYGYTF. In nucleotides, the CDR3 is TGTGCCAGCAGTCCAGGGACAGGGTGGTATGGCTACACCTTC.

The V and J genes are TRBV27 and TRBJ2-7; the D gene is possibly TRBD2 (5 bases). The V and J ends lost 4 bases and 2 bases respectively, with 9 bases between them. This CDR3 comprises 13 residues. Germline CDR1 is MNHEY and CDR2 is SMNVEV (reference sequence). The CDR3 DNA is TGTGCCAGCAGTTCTAGCCCTACCTACGAGCAGTACTTC. This translates into CASSSSPTYEQYF.

This chain connects TRBV3-1 (or the pseudogene TRBV3-2) to TRBJ2-1; TRBD2 matches at 12 bases. There are 19 residues in the CDR3. The germline CDR1 and CDR2 sequences are LGHDT and YNNKEL (reference sequence). The junction had 12 bases not matched to a gene; V was cut back by 4 bases and J by 2 bases. CDR3 loop: CASSLEGPGLAGTYNEQFF. The CDR3 DNA follows: TGTGCCAGCAGCCTGGAGGGGCCGGGACTAGCGGGTACCTACAATGAGCAGTTCTTC.

This rearrangement joins TRBV28 to TRBJ2-7, with unresolved D. V was clipped by 5 bases and J by 3 bases, with 17 bases between them. The CDR3 length is 15 residues. The V gene's germline CDR1 is MDHEN and CDR2 SYDVKM. In DNA, the CDR3 is TGTGCCAGCAGTCGAATAGTCCACCGATACTACGAGCAGTACTTC. It yields the protein CASSRIVHRYYEQYF.

The count of this clone is one. This chain links TRBV6-6 with TRBJ2-7, with D perhaps matching TRBD1 (6 bases). This CDR3 spans 12 amino acids. Trimming took 6 bases from V and 4 from J, leaving 10 bases between them. CDR1 is MNHNY and CDR2 is SVGAGI in the germline V gene (reference sequence). In DNA, the CDR3 is TGTGCCAGCAGCTCAGGACAGTACGAGCAGTACTTC. Amino acids: CASSSGQYEQYF.

This chain joins TRBV6-5 and TRBJ1-2; 7 bases match TRBD1. The CDR3 length is 15 residues. V lost 2 bases and J lost 5; bases outside the gene matches: 8. Germline loops: CDR1 MNHEY, CDR2 SVGAGI. CDR3 loop: CASSYDHRGFYGYTF. CDR3 in DNA: TGTGCCAGCAGTTACGACCACAGGGGATTTTATGGCTACACCTTC.

The chain links TRBV2 to TRBJ1-1, with 7 bases aligning to TRBD1. From germline, CDR1 is SNHLY and CDR2 FYNNEI. Germline trimming cut 5 bases from V and 4 bases from J; bases unmatched to any gene: 4. The CDR3 consists of 13 residues. CDR3 DNA: TGTGCCAGCAGTCTGGCAGGGGGCACTGAAGCTTTCTTT. Translation gives CASSLAGGTEAFF.

The chain is built from TRBV27 and TRBJ1-2, with no clear D. The CDR3 extends over 14 amino acids. Germline loops: CDR1 MNHEY, CDR2 SMNVEV (reference sequence). Trimming pared 6 bases from V and 0 bases from J, leaving 11 bases between. The CDR3 reads CASSAGLSNYGYTF. CDR3 sequence (DNA): TGTGCCAGCAGCGCGGGCTTGTCTAACTATGGCTACACCTTC.

The chain recombines TRBV2 with TRBJ1-5; 8 bases align to TRBD1. Germline loops: CDR1 SNHLY, CDR2 FYNNEI. V lost 5 bases to trimming and J lost 1 base; unmatched junction nucleotides: 4. This CDR3 has 15 amino acids. The CDR3 is CASSLDRVSNQPQHF. The CDR3 region has the DNA TGTGCCAGCAGTCTGGACAGGGTCAGCAATCAGCCCCAGCATTTT.

The rearrangement joins TRBV19 to TRBJ2-3, with 8 bases aligning to TRBD2. The CDR3 is made up of 13 amino acids. Germline V gives CDR1 LNHDA, CDR2 SQIVND (reference sequence). The V gene end was trimmed by 7 bases and the J gene end by 0 bases; junction bases not matched to a gene: 0. Written as DNA, the CDR3 is TGTGCCAGTAAGCGGGAGAGCACAGATACGCAGTATTTT. Translated, it gives CASKRESTDTQYF.

This chain connects TRBV5-5 to TRBJ1-6; 7 positions agree with TRBD1. The germline V gene encodes CDR1 SGHKS and CDR2 YYEKEE (reference sequence). The trim removed 4 bases at V and 7 bases at J, leaving 5 bases unmatched. The CDR3 loop spans 14 amino acids. The chain's CDR3 is CASSLGQRNSPLHF. In DNA, the CDR3 is TGTGCCAGCAGCCTGGGACAGAGGAATTCACCCCTCCACTTT.

This clone appeared a single time. This chain connects TRBV2 to TRBJ2-5, with D possibly matching TRBD2 (5 bases). From germline, CDR1 is SNHLY and CDR2 FYNNEI. This CDR3 spans 13 amino acids. Trimming shortened V by 3 bases and J by 4 bases, and 9 bases separated the two germline ends. CDR3 amino acids: CASSDWLAETQYF. The CDR3 bases are TGTGCCAGCAGTGACTGGCTAGCAGAGACCCAGTACTTC.

The chain couples TRBV7-2 to TRBJ2-7; 8 nucleotides agree with TRBD1. V lost 3 bases, J lost 1 base, and 2 bases stayed unmatched. The V gene's germline CDR1 is SGHTA and CDR2 FQGNSA. The CDR3 extends over 14 amino acids. CDR3 DNA sequence: TGTGCCAGCAGCTTGAACAGGGGGTCCTACGAGCAGTACTTC. Its protein product is CASSLNRGSYEQYF.

The chain couples TRBV19 to TRBJ1-2; weak D call: TRBD1 (5 bases). Deletions cut 4 bases from V and 4 bases from J, with 19 bases between. Germline CDR1 is LNHDA and CDR2 is SQIVND (reference sequence). The length of the CDR3 is 16 residues. In DNA, the CDR3 is TGTGCCAGTAGTACGGGAGCGGGGCGCGGGAGCTATGGCTACACCTTC. Translation: CASSTGAGRGSYGYTF.

The rearrangement links TRBV3-1 (or the pseudogene TRBV3-2) to TRBJ2-1; 8 positions agree with TRBD2. CDR1 is LGHDT, CDR2 YNNKEL, per germline (reference sequence). CDR3 length: 15 amino acids. The junction had 6 bases not matched to a gene; V was cut back by 6 bases and J by 2 bases. As DNA, the CDR3 is TGTGCCAGCAGGGAAAGCGGGGGAACCTACAATGAGCAGTTCTTC. The encoded protein is CASRESGGTYNEQFF.

This sequence joins TRBV27 and TRBJ1-4, with D maybe TRBD1 (6 bases). Germline CDR1 MNHEY, CDR2 SMNVEV (reference sequence). This CDR3 has 15 amino acids. The V end lost 3 bases, the J end lost 3 bases, and 11 bases lay between the germline ends. DNA for the CDR3: TGTGCCAGCAGTTTTTCGTACAGGGCTAATGAAAAACTGTTTTTT. As protein: CASSFSYRANEKLFF. Full variable domain (rest looked up from reference TRBV27 and TRBJ1-4): EAQVTQNPRYLITVTGKKLTVTCSQNMNHEYMSWYRQDPGLGLRQIYYSMNVEVTDKGDVPEGYKVSRKEKRNFPLILESPSPNQTSLYFCASSFSYRANEKLFFGSGTQLSVL.

The J gene is TRBJ2-7, the V gene TRBV4-1; unclear D gene. V was pared by 1 base and J by 3 bases, with 7 bases between. In germline, CDR1 is MGHRA, CDR2 YSYEKL. The CDR3 extends over 13 amino acids. The DNA for the CDR3 is TGCGCCAGCAGCCAAGGGCCAGACTACGAGCAGTACTTC. Translated: CASSQGPDYEQYF.

This clone was seen only once. The chain couples TRBV25-1 to TRBJ2-7, with a tentative D call TRBD2 (6 bases). Germline-derived CDR1 and CDR2 are MGHDK and SYGVNS. This CDR3 contains 13 residues. V was cut by 3 bases and J by 2 bases, with 8 bases left in between. CDR3 region: CASSEGGTYEQYF. CDR3 in DNA: TGTGCCAGCAGTGAGGGCGGGACCTACGAGCAGTACTTC.

This clone was detected a few times. The gene calls are TRBV5-1 and TRBJ2-7, with 8 positions matching TRBD1. Germline V lookup: CDR1 SGHRS, CDR2 YFSETQ. The CDR3 consists of 15 residues. Germline trimming cut 3 bases from V and 2 bases from J; bases unmatched to any gene: 7. CDR3 loop: CASSSGQGGTYEQYF. CDR3 bases: TGCGCCAGCAGCTCTGGACAGGGCGGCACCTACGAGCAGTACTTC.

The chain couples TRBV19 to TRBJ2-1, with 16 bases aligning to TRBD2. The ends lost 4 bases at V and 6 bases at J; junction bases unmatched: 9. Germline CDR1 LNHDA, CDR2 SQIVND (reference sequence). CDR3 length equals 18 residues. This CDR3 is CASSRGLAGGTLVNEQFF. In DNA, the CDR3 is TGTGCCAGTAGTAGGGGACTAGCGGGGGGGACGTTGGTCAATGAGCAGTTCTTC.

The count of this clone is one. This sequence joins TRBV7-6 and TRBJ2-2, with TRBD2 identical over 8 bases. With V trimmed by 1 base and J by 2 bases, 0 bases remained unmatched. Germline V lookup: CDR1 SGHVS, CDR2 FNYEAQ. This CDR3 has 15 amino acids. The CDR3 nucleotides are TGTGCCAGCAGCTTAGGGACTAGCAACACCGGGGAGCTGTTTTTT. Residues: CASSLGTSNTGELFF.

In the case of this clone: An end of the junction differs from the germline gene, which may be a read error. The chain joins TRBV7-7 to TRBJ2-5, with 8 bases fitting TRBD2. There are 13 residues in the CDR3. CDR1 SSHAT and CDR2 FNYEAQ come from the germline V gene (reference sequence). The CDR3 spells CASINIAGETQYF. CDR3 nucleotide sequence: TGTGCTAGCATCAATATAGCGGGGGAGACCCAGTACTTC.

The rearrangement joins TRBV4-1 to TRBJ2-5, with D maybe TRBD2 (5 bases). V was trimmed by 1 base and J by 3 bases, leaving 15 bases between them. The germline gives CDR1 MGHRA, CDR2 YSYEKL. This CDR3 has 16 amino acids. The CDR3 DNA sequence: TGCGCCAGCAGCCAAGTGGTAATGGGAGCGAAAGAGACCCAGTACTTC. It encodes CASSQVVMGAKETQYF.